These 14 T cell receptor beta chains came from one sample sequenced in a study of T cells in Graves' hyperthyroidism and ophthalmopathy. What was amplified from RNA transcripts were TCR beta CDR3 regions. First-round RT-PCR targeting the TCR CDR3 was performed with the HTBI primer set. TCRdb processed the multiplex PCR reads anew with MiXCR; each CDR3 protein has one entry. The data contain about 640,000 distinct CDR3 sequences, 20% of them singletons. The specimen was blood. The receptors stem from a man aged 25-45 years with Graves' ophthalmopathy.

Many counts were recorded for this clonotype. CDR3 nucleotide sequence: TGTGCCAGCAGCCAAAGCACCTGGACTAGCGGCGAGCAGTACTTC. Residues: CASSQSTWTSGEQYF. This chain connects TRBV7-2 to TRBJ2-7, with 10 positions matching TRBD2. This CDR3 spans 15 amino acids. The V gene end was trimmed by 5 bases and the J gene end by 6 bases; junction bases not matched to a gene: 10. Per the germline V gene, CDR1 is SGHTA and CDR2 is FQGNSA.

This chain joins TRBV19 and TRBJ2-3; either TRBD1 or TRBD2 may supply D (5 bases each). CDR3 length: 15 amino acids. Germline loops: CDR1 LNHDA, CDR2 SQIVND (reference sequence). With 5 bases removed from V and 1 base from J, the gap between germline ends came to 13 bases. The CDR3: CASSAEGWGTDTQYF. The CDR3 nucleotides read TGTGCCAGTAGTGCCGAGGGGTGGGGCACAGATACGCAGTATTTT.

The chain employs TRBV7-9 and TRBJ2-2, with 7 positions matching TRBD2. Germline V gives CDR1 SEHNR, CDR2 FQNEAQ (reference sequence). Trimming took 4 bases from V and 5 from J; bases not matched to a gene: 7. The CDR3 totals 15 residues. The CDR3 region has the DNA TGTGCCAGCAGCTGGGAGGGAGTGCATACCGGGGAGCTGTTTTTT. It specifies CASSWEGVHTGELFF.

The chain has TRBV4-1 and TRBJ2-2; 8 bases are a match to TRBD2. CDR1 and CDR2 from the germline V gene are MGHRA and YSYEKL. The CDR3 is made up of 17 amino acids. The V segment lost 0 bases and the J segment 6 bases; nucleotides outside the gene matches: 9. The CDR3 DNA reads as TGCGCCAGCAGCCAAGAACCAGGACTAGCTAAGGCCGGGGAGCTGTTTTTT. Protein product: CASSQEPGLAKAGELFF.

The chain links TRBV18 to TRBJ2-5, with TRBD2 matching over 9 bases. Trimming cost V 0 bases and J 2 bases; bases outside gene matches: 13. The CDR3 consists of 19 residues. Germline assignment: CDR1 KGHSH and CDR2 LQKENI. CDR3 sequence (DNA): TGTGCCAGCTCACCACCGTCCGGCGGGAGGGCCACTAGACAAGAGACCCAGTACTTC. Its translation is CASSPPSGGRATRQETQYF.

This clonotype was counted many times. The chain is built from TRBV2 and TRBJ1-4; D is ambiguous. This CDR3 is built from 15 residues. V was pared by 1 base and J by 0 bases, with 6 bases between. The V gene's germline CDR1 is SNHLY and CDR2 FYNNEI. CDR3 nucleotide sequence: TGTGCCAGCAGTGAAGGGACCGCAACTAATGAAAAACTGTTTTTT. This codes for CASSEGTATNEKLFF.

A few counts support this clonotype. The rearrangement links TRBV12-3 or TRBV12-4 to TRBJ1-1; TRBD1 matches at 9 bases. V lost 6 bases and J lost 5; bases outside the gene matches: 13. The CDR3 totals 16 residues. As DNA, the CDR3 is TGTGCCAGCAGCCCAACTGTAGGACAGGGGAGGACTGAAGCTTTCTTT. Translated: CASSPTVGQGRTEAFF.

The chain is built from TRBV7-8 and TRBJ2-7, with a tentative D call TRBD1 (5 bases). Germline lookup yields CDR1 SGHVS and CDR2 FQNEAQ. V lost 0 bases to trimming and J lost 5 bases, with 5 bases between them. The CDR3 runs to 12 residues. The CDR3 loop is CASSLADNEQYF. CDR3 DNA: TGTGCCAGCAGCTTAGCGGACAACGAGCAGTACTTC.

The chain carries TRBV19 and TRBJ2-5; D call uncertain. Trimming left V 3 bases short and J 2 bases short, with 7 bases between. Germline assignment: CDR1 LNHDA and CDR2 SQIVND (reference sequence). CDR3 length: 13 residues. As DNA, the CDR3 is TGTGCCAGTAGTATTGGGTTTCAAGAGACCCAGTACTTC. It codes for CASSIGFQETQYF.

The sample holds a few counts of this clonotype. The chain joins TRBV4-1 to TRBJ2-7, with D uncertain. Looked up from germline, CDR1 is MGHRA and CDR2 is YSYEKL. The CDR3 consists of 14 residues. V was cut by 0 bases and J by 4 bases, with 10 bases left in between. CDR3 in DNA: TGCGCCAGCAGCCAAGATGGGATAGGGTACGAGCAGTACTTC. As protein: CASSQDGIGYEQYF.

The V call is TRBV2, the J call TRBJ2-5; 8 bases fit TRBD2. CDR1 is SNHLY, CDR2 FYNNEI, per germline. The junction had 12 bases not matched to a gene; V was cut back by 8 bases and J by 13 bases. The CDR3 totals 12 residues. CDR3 in DNA: TGTGCCAGCCCCGGTGGAGCGGGAGATCTGTACTTC. Protein product: CASPGGAGDLYF.

This clonotype was observed many times. The CDR3 DNA sequence: TGTGCCAGCTCACCAAGTACAAGCGTGAACACTGAAGCTTTCTTT. Protein: CASSPSTSVNTEAFF. The chain links TRBV18 to TRBJ1-1; D unresolved. V lost 2 bases, J lost 0 bases, and 10 bases lay in between. The CDR3 is 15 residues long. Germline loops: CDR1 KGHSH, CDR2 LQKENI.

The rearrangement uses TRBV5-1 and TRBJ2-5; 8 bases match TRBD1. CDR3 length equals 14 residues. Per germline, CDR1 SGHRS and CDR2 YFSETQ. The V gene end was trimmed by 1 base and the J gene end by 5 bases; junction bases not matched to a gene: 4. CDR3 DNA: TGCGCCAGCAGCTTGAAGGGACAGGCGGAGACCCAGTACTTC. Translation: CASSLKGQAETQYF.

V gene TRBV7-3 combines with J gene TRBJ2-5; 9 nucleotides agree with TRBD2. Per germline, CDR1 SGHTA and CDR2 FQGTGA. CDR3 length: 15 residues. V lost 0 bases to trimming and J lost 5 bases; unmatched junction nucleotides: 4. The CDR3 nucleotides are TGTGCCAGCAGCTTAACATCGCTAGCGGGGGAGACCCAGTACTTC. It translates to CASSLTSLAGETQYF.